Listed below are T cell receptor beta chains from one sample, sequenced in a study of cytomegalovirus exposure and HLA in healthy donors. Produced via immunoSEQ multiplex PCR; TCRdb's table is partial and in-frame only. Here the sample spans hundreds of thousands of clones, under 80% being singletons. Sequencing was done on a sample of PBMCs. The receptors shown here come from a female donor in good health and CMV-seronegative. Both conserved end residues are trimmed from each CDR3.

cdr3_length: 10
j_call: TRBJ1-1
v_call: TRBV6-1
cdr3_aa: ASTGLNTEAF

cdr3_length: 14
j_call: TRBJ2-5
v_call: TRBV5-5
cdr3_aa: ASSKQTTSGRETQY

cdr3_length: 10
j_call: TRBJ2-2
v_call: TRBV5-4
cdr3_aa: ASSSKGGELF

cdr3_length: 12
j_call: TRBJ2-7
v_call: TRBV19
cdr3_aa: ASSRDRGASEQY

cdr3_length: 11
j_call: TRBJ2-7
v_call: TRBV18
cdr3_aa: ASSQGSTYEQY

cdr3_length: 12
j_call: TRBJ1-5
v_call: TRBV2
cdr3_aa: ASSSGQMNQPQH

cdr3_length: 9
j_call: TRBJ1-2
v_call: TRBV10-3
cdr3_aa: ANDPGRGYT

cdr3_length: 12
j_call: TRBJ2-3
v_call: TRBV10-3
cdr3_aa: AISEGLAGATQY

cdr3_length: 12
j_call: TRBJ1-1
v_call: TRBV5-1
cdr3_aa: ASSPGQEISEAF

cdr3_length: 10
j_call: TRBJ1-5
v_call: TRBV2
cdr3_aa: ATENSNQPQH

cdr3_length: 12
j_call: TRBJ1-2
v_call: TRBV14
cdr3_aa: ASSHSGQRYGYT

cdr3_length: 10
j_call: TRBJ1-5
v_call: TRBV7-9
cdr3_aa: SSSVDSQPQH

cdr3_length: 12
j_call: TRBJ1-2
v_call: TRBV6-5
cdr3_aa: ASRSPGESGGYT

cdr3_length: 13
j_call: TRBJ1-1
v_call: TRBV27
cdr3_aa: ASSPGQLGSVEAF

cdr3_length: 16
j_call: TRBJ2-1
v_call: TRBV27
cdr3_aa: ASRLGLARGGAYNEQF

cdr3_length: 14
j_call: TRBJ1-2
v_call: TRBV7-2
cdr3_aa: ASSRQVSSNNYGYT

cdr3_length: 12
j_call: TRBJ2-1
v_call: TRBV6-5
cdr3_aa: ASRPPMRYNEQF

cdr3_length: 14
j_call: TRBJ2-2
v_call: TRBV10-3
cdr3_aa: AISLLGGVSTGELF

cdr3_length: 13
j_call: TRBJ2-1
v_call: TRBV4-1
cdr3_aa: ASSPGTSGYNEQF

cdr3_length: 14
j_call: TRBJ2-5
v_call: TRBV7-9
cdr3_aa: ASSRNGALRQETQY

cdr3_length: 11
j_call: TRBJ1-5
v_call: TRBV6-1
cdr3_aa: ASSQTGSQPQH

cdr3_length: 14
j_call: TRBJ2-1
v_call: TRBV6-4
cdr3_aa: ASSEEGGGPLNEQF

cdr3_length: 13
j_call: TRBJ2-3
v_call: TRBV5-1
cdr3_aa: ASSPGLASTDTQY

cdr3_length: 10
j_call: TRBJ1-2
v_call: TRBV2
cdr3_aa: ASTRGMIGYT

cdr3_length: 12
j_call: TRBJ1-1
v_call: TRBV12-5
cdr3_aa: ASGYPTGNTEAF

cdr3_length: 13
j_call: TRBJ2-7
v_call: TRBV19
cdr3_aa: ASSISSSGSYEQY

cdr3_length: 13
j_call: TRBJ2-3
v_call: TRBV25-1
cdr3_aa: ASSDGGRGQDTQY

cdr3_length: 12
j_call: TRBJ1-4
v_call: TRBV19
cdr3_aa: ASSIGDRYEKLF

cdr3_length: 17
j_call: TRBJ2-6
v_call: TRBV5-4
cdr3_aa: ASSPAGLGGSSGANVLT

cdr3_length: 13
j_call: TRBJ2-1
v_call: TRBV11-3
cdr3_aa: ASSLAGSSYNEQF

cdr3_length: 13
j_call: TRBJ2-5
v_call: TRBV7-2
cdr3_aa: ASSLWGRADKTQY

cdr3_length: 15
j_call: TRBJ1-5
v_call: TRBV21-1
cdr3_aa: ASSNPRALYSNQPQH

cdr3_length: 11
j_call: TRBJ2-3
v_call: TRBV28
cdr3_aa: ASSFKPADTQY

cdr3_length: 13
j_call: TRBJ1-5
v_call: TRBV19
cdr3_aa: ASSIDRGLDQPQH

cdr3_length: 13
j_call: TRBJ1-6
v_call: TRBV30
cdr3_aa: AWGILSSYNSPLH

cdr3_length: 11
j_call: TRBJ2-7
v_call: TRBV30
cdr3_aa: AWTTGVSGEQY

cdr3_length: 13
j_call: TRBJ1-4
v_call: TRBV6-5
cdr3_aa: ATSLQGLFNEKLF